A single sample gave rise to the 2 T cell receptor beta chains below, sequenced in a study of cytotoxic CD8 clonotypes in ibrutinib-treated CLL. TCRdb's table, derived via immunoSEQ multiplex PCR, lists solely in-frame clones and lacks some. The data hold under 200,000 clones, with roughly 86% observed a single time. Material: PBMCs, obtained after 12 months of ibrutinib treatment. Receptor source: a human donor with chronic lymphocytic leukemia.

The chain is built from TRBV14 and TRBJ2-1; no reliable D call. The CDR3 is 14 amino acids. V was pared by 1 base and J by 4 bases, with 8 bases between. The germline V gene encodes CDR1 SGHDN and CDR2 FVKESK. CDR3 region: CASSQVGRYNEQFF. The CDR3, as DNA: TGTGCCAGCAGCCAAGTTGGCAGATACAATGAGCAGTTCTTC.

This sequence joins TRBV6-1 and TRBJ2-3; tentatively, D is TRBD1 (5 bases). Trimming left V 5 bases short and J 4 bases short, with 13 bases between. This CDR3 spans 14 amino acids. Germline values: CDR1 MNHNS, CDR2 SASEGT. Written as DNA, the CDR3 is TGTGCCAGCAGTTCTGGACATCTCCCAGATACGCAGTATTTT. Its translation is CASSSGHLPDTQYF.